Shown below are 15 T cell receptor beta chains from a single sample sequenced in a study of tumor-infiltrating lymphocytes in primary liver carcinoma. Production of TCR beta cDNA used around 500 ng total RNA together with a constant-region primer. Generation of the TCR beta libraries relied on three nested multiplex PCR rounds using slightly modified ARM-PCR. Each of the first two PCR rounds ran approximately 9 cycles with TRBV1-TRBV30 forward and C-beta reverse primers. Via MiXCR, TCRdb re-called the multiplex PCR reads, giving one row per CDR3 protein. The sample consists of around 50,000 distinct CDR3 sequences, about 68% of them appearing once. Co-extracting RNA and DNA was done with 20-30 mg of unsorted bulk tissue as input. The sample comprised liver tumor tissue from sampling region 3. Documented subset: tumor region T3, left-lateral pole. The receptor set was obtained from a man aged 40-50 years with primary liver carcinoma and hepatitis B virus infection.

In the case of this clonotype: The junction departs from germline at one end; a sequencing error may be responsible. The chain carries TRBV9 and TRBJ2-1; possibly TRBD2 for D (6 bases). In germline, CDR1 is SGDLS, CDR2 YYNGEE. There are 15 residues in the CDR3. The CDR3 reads CVSSARDSSYNEQFF. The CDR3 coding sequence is TGTGTCAGCAGCGCCCGGGACTCCTCATACAATGAGCAGTTCTTC.

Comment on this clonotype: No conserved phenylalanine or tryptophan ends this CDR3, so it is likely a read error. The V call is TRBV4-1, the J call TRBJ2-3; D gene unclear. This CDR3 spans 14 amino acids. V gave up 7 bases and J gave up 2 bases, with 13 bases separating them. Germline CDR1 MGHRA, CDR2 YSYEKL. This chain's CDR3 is CASNPLPDTDTQYL. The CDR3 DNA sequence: TGCGCCAGCAATCCCCTTCCGGACACAGATACGCAGTATTTG.

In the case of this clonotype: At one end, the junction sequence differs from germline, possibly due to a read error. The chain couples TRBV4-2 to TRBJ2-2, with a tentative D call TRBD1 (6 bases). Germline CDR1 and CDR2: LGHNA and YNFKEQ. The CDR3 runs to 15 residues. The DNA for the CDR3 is TGTGTCAGCAGCCAAGGCCTACAGGGATCCGGGGAGCTGTTTTTT. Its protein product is CVSSQGLQGSGELFF.

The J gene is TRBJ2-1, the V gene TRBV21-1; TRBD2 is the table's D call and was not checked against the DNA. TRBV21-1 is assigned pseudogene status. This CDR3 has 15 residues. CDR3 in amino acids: CASCKETGGSNEQFF. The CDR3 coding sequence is TGTGCCAGCTGCAAAGAGACGGGAGGTAGCAATGAGCAGTTCTTC.

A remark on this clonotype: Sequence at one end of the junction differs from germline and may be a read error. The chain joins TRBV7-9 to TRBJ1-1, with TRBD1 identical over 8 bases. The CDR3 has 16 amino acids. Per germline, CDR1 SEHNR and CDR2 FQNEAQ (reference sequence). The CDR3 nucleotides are TGTGCCAGTAGCTCCAGCAACCAGGGGGCTGACACTGAAGCTTTCTTT. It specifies CASSSSNQGADTEAFF.

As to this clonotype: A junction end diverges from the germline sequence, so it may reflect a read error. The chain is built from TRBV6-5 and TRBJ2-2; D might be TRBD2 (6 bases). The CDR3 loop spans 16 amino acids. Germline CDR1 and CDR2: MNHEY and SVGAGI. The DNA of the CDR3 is TGTGCCAGCAGTTCCTTGAGCGAGCGGACTACCGGGGAGCTATTTTTT. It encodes CASSSLSERTTGELFF.

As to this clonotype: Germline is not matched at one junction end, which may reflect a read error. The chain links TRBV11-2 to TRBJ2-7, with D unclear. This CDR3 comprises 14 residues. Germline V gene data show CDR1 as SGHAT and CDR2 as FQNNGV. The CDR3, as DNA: TGTGCCAGCAGCATAACTGACACTGTCTACGAGCAGTATTTC. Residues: CASSITDTVYEQYF.

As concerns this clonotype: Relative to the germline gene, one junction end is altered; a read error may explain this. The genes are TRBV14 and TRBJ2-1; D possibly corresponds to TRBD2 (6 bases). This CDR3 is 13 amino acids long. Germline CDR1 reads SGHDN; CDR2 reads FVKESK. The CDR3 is CANSPGTRDEQSF. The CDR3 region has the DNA TGTGCCAACAGTCCCGGGACTCGGGATGAGCAGTCCTTC.

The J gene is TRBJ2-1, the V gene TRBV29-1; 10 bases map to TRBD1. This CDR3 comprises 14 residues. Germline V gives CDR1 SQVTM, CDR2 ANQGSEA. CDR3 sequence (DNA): TGCATCGTATTGCCGGGACAGGGGCTGGATGAGCAGTTCTTC. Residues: CIVLPGQGLDEQFF.

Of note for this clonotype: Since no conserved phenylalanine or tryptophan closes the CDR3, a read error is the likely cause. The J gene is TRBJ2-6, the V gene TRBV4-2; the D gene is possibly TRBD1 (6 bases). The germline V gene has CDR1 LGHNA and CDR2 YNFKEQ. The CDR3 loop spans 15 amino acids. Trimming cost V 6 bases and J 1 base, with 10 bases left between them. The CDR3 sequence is CASSQTGSGANVLTS. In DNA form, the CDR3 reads TGTGCCAGCAGTCAGACAGGATCTGGGGCCAACGTCCTGACTTCC.

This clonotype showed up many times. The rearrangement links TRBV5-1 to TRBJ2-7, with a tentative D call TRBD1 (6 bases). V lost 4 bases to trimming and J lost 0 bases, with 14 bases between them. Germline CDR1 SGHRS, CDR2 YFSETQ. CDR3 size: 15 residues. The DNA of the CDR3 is TGCGCCAGCAGCCCCGGACAGCCGAGCTCCTACGAGCAGTACTTC. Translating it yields CASSPGQPSSYEQYF.

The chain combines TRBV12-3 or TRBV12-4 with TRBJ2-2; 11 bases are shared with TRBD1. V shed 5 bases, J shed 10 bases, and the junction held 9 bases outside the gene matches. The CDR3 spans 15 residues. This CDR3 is CASSPGQGDTVELFF. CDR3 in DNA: TGTGCCAGCAGTCCGGGACAGGGGGACACTGTGGAGCTGTTTTTT.

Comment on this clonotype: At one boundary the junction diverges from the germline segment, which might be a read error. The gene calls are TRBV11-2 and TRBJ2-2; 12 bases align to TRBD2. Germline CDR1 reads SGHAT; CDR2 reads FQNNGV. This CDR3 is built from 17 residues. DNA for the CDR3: TGTGCCAGCAGCTTACTAGCGGGAGGGTCTGGCACTGGGGAACTGTTCTTT. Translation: CASSLLAGGSGTGELFF.

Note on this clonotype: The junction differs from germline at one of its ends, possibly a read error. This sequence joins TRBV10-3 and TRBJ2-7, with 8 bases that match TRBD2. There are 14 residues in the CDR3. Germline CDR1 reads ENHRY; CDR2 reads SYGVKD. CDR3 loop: CTTSTSVGLDEQYF. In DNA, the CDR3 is TGTACCACGTCGACTAGCGTGGGCCTGGACGAGCAATACTTC.

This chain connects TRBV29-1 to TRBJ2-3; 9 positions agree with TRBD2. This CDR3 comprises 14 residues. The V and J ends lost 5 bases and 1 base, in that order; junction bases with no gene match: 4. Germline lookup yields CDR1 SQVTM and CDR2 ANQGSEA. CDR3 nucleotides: TGCAGCGTTACATTAGCGGGGGGCACAGATACGCAGTATTTT. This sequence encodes CSVTLAGGTDTQYF.